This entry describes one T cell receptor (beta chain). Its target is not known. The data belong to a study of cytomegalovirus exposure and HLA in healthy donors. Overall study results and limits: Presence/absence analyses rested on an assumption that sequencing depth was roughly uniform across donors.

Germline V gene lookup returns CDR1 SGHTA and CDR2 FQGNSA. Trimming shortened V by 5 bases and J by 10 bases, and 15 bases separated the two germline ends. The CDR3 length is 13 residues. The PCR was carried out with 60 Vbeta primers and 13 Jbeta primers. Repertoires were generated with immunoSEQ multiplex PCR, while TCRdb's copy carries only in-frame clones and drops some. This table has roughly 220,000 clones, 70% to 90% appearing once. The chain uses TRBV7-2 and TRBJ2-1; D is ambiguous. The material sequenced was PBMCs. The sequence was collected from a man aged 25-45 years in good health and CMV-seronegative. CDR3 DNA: TGTGCCAGCAGCAACCGACTCCCCTACGAGCAGTTCTTC. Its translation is CASSNRLPYEQFF.